Given below is one T cell receptor beta chain in context. Other DNA sequences in this sample translate to the same CDR3. Time point noted: after dendritic cell vaccination, including at tumor progression/relapse. The data originate from a study of glioma-infiltrating T cells after dendritic cell vaccination. At the level of the study: Autologous tumor lysate-pulsed dendritic cell vaccination was given between the early 2000s and the early 2010s.

Germline CDR1 and CDR2: SGHDN and FVKESK. Unmatched junction bases numbered 4, after V lost 4 bases and J lost 1 base. This CDR3 is built from 14 residues. TCRdb's table, derived via immunoSEQ multiplex PCR, lists solely in-frame clones and lacks some. The data contain over 75,000 clones, about 81% of them seen just once; the ten biggest clones take up 2% to 2.5%. The sequence came from a human donor with glioblastoma. The genes are TRBV14 and TRBJ2-7; 7 bases fit TRBD1. The sample in question was blood, obtained after dendritic cell vaccination. CDR3 sequence: CASSPEDRSYEQYF. The CDR3 nucleotides are TGTGCCAGCAGCCCTGAGGACAGGTCCTACGAGCAGTACTTC.